These 16 T cell receptor beta chains were all obtained from the same sample, sequenced in a study of blood T cell repertoires in COVID-19. Libraries were prepared by immunoSEQ multiplex PCR; TCRdb keeps only in-frame clonotypes and omits some of them. The repertoire holds some 180,000 clones, with 70% to 90% as singletons. The sample taken for sequencing was peripheral blood. These receptors were obtained from a man aged 50-60 years who had recovered from COVID-19.

The chain joins TRBV6-5 to TRBJ2-1, with TRBD1 identical over 7 bases. V was pared by 6 bases and J by 5 bases, with 7 bases of the junction left unmatched. The CDR3 is made up of 14 amino acids. Germline V gives CDR1 MNHEY, CDR2 SVGAGI. CDR3 sequence reads: CASRPGTVNNEQFF. CDR3 nucleotides: TGTGCCAGCAGGCCGGGGACAGTAAACAATGAGCAGTTCTTC.

The genes are TRBV6-5 and TRBJ2-3, with 10 bases aligning to TRBD2. The ends lost 5 bases at V and 3 bases at J; junction bases unmatched: 5. Germline CDR1 reads MNHEY; CDR2 reads SVGAGI. There are 15 residues in the CDR3. In DNA, the CDR3 is TGTGCCAGCAGTCTACTAGCGGGACGAACAGATACGCAGTATTTT. Protein sequence: CASSLLAGRTDTQYF.

A few counts support this clone. The chain joins TRBV27 to TRBJ2-2, with 12 bases lining up with TRBD2. Germline loops: CDR1 MNHEY, CDR2 SMNVEV (reference sequence). CDR3 size: 17 residues. V gave up 6 bases and J gave up 1 base; unmatched junction bases: 6. The CDR3 protein is CASSKLAGGRNTGELFF. The CDR3 DNA follows: TGTGCCAGCAGCAAACTAGCGGGGGGCCGGAACACCGGGGAGCTGTTTTTT.

J is TRBJ1-2 and V is TRBV18; D is perhaps TRBD1 (6 bases). V was clipped by 3 bases and J by 1 base, with 12 bases between them. CDR3 length equals 15 residues. Germline CDR1 and CDR2: KGHSH and LQKENI. CDR3 sequence: CASSPWGGLNYGYTF. CDR3 coding DNA: TGTGCCAGCTCACCTTGGGGGGGGCTTAACTATGGCTACACCTTC.

The CDR3 bases are TGTGCCAGCAGTAACCCTGGGACAGGGAAAGGCTATGGCTACACCTTC. Protein sequence: CASSNPGTGKGYGYTF. The V and J genes are TRBV6-2 or TRBV6-3 and TRBJ1-2; 9 nucleotides agree with TRBD1. CDR1 and CDR2 from the germline V gene are MNHEY and SVGEGT. The CDR3 contains 16 residues. Trimming cost V 5 bases and J 4 bases; bases outside gene matches: 11.

The rearrangement joins TRBV29-1 to TRBJ2-1; 9 bases agree with TRBD1. V gave up 5 bases and J gave up 5 bases; unmatched junction bases: 10. CDR3 length: 15 amino acids. Germline V gene lookup returns CDR1 SQVTM and CDR2 ANQGSEA. This CDR3 is CSVPKGGQGNNEQFF. The CDR3 nucleotides are TGCAGCGTTCCAAAAGGGGGACAGGGAAACAATGAGCAGTTCTTC.

In DNA form, the CDR3 reads TGTGCCAGCAGCCGACTGGGGGGGAAGTACAATGAGCAGTTCTTC. As protein: CASSRLGGKYNEQFF. The chain couples TRBV3-1 (or the pseudogene TRBV3-2) to TRBJ2-1; 7 bases are shared with TRBD2. CDR1 is LGHDT and CDR2 is YNNKEL in the germline V gene (reference sequence). There are 15 residues in the CDR3. V lost 4 bases, J lost 4 bases, and 7 bases stayed unmatched.

V is TRBV5-4 and J is TRBJ1-1; no clear D. V gave up 4 bases and J gave up 4 bases, with 17 bases separating them. CDR3 length: 15 residues. The germline gives CDR1 SGHNT, CDR2 YYREEE (reference sequence). In DNA, the CDR3 is TGTGCCAGCAGCCGACCTGAGGGATTCGGCACTGAAGCTTTCTTT. Translation: CASSRPEGFGTEAFF.

J is TRBJ1-5 and V is TRBV29-1, with 9 bases matching TRBD1. This CDR3 region has 13 residues. Germline CDR1 is SQVTM and CDR2 is ANQGSEA. After removal of 1 base from V and 7 bases from J, the junction contained 2 bases not matched to a gene. The CDR3 nucleotides read TGCAGCGTTGAAGCGACAGGGGGGCAGCCCCAGCATTTT. Amino acid sequence: CSVEATGGQPQHF.

This chain connects TRBV28 to TRBJ1-6, with D hard to call. Germline loops: CDR1 MDHEN, CDR2 SYDVKM. V lost 2 bases and J 7 bases, leaving 9 bases between the germline ends. The CDR3 consists of 14 residues. The CDR3 protein is CASSLDGRNSPLHF. The CDR3, as DNA: TGTGCCAGCAGTTTAGACGGGAGAAATTCACCCCTCCACTTT.

V usage is TRBV7-9 and J usage is TRBJ1-4, with 8 bases that match TRBD1. The germline V gene encodes CDR1 SEHNR and CDR2 FQNEAQ (reference sequence). CDR3 length equals 15 residues. V lost 5 bases and J lost 3; bases outside the gene matches: 5. The CDR3 region is CASSPLQGANEKLFF. The CDR3 nucleotides are TGTGCCAGCAGCCCCCTACAGGGGGCTAATGAAAAACTGTTTTTT.

This chain joins TRBV10-2 and TRBJ2-2; 10 bases map to TRBD1. The germline V gene encodes CDR1 WSHSY and CDR2 SAAADI. Trimming at V came to 6 bases and at J to 6 bases, leaving 4 bases not matched to a gene. There are 14 residues in the CDR3. CDR3 loop: CASREDRGAGELFF. As DNA, the CDR3 is TGCGCCAGCAGGGAGGACAGGGGGGCCGGGGAGCTGTTTTTT.

The chain employs TRBV19 and TRBJ2-7; TRBD1 aligns across 8 bases. With 8 bases clipped from V and 7 bases from J, the junction kept 13 bases outside the gene matches. The germline V gene has CDR1 LNHDA and CDR2 SQIVND (reference sequence). This CDR3 is 14 amino acids long. The CDR3 sequence is CASSSGTGLLEQYF. In DNA, the CDR3 is TGTGCCAGTTCTTCCGGGACAGGATTGCTGGAGCAGTACTTC.

J is TRBJ1-5 and V is TRBV6-6; tentatively, D is TRBD1 (5 bases). The CDR3 is 14 residues long. The ends were cut back, 5 bases at V and 1 base at J, with 9 bases in the middle. Germline loops: CDR1 MNHNY, CDR2 SVGAGI (reference sequence). The CDR3 sequence: CASSPRQSNQPQHF. For the CDR3, the DNA is TGTGCCAGCAGTCCCCGACAGAGCAATCAGCCCCAGCATTTT.

This clone came up once. The rearrangement links TRBV7-2 to TRBJ1-5; D perhaps matches TRBD1 (5 bases). CDR1 and CDR2 from the germline V gene are SGHTA and FQGNSA. The CDR3 runs to 13 residues. The germline V and J ends were trimmed by 3 bases and 8 bases, with 11 bases remaining between them. The DNA for the CDR3 is TGTGCCAGCAGCTTGGGGGGATCTGAGCCCCAGCATTTT. Translated: CASSLGGSEPQHF.

The chain is built from TRBV5-1 and TRBJ2-1; 10 bases map to TRBD2. The germline CDR1 and CDR2 sequences are SGHRS and YFSETQ. The trim removed 4 bases at V and 4 bases at J, leaving 2 bases unmatched. This CDR3 is 14 amino acids long. CDR3 loop: CASSSGRGYNEQFF. CDR3 nucleotide sequence: TGCGCCAGCAGCAGCGGGAGGGGTTACAATGAGCAGTTCTTC.